These 13 T cell receptor beta chains were sequenced from one sample in a study of OX40 agonist ivuxolimab in advanced cancers. Libraries were prepared by immunoSEQ multiplex PCR; TCRdb keeps only in-frame clonotypes and omits some of them. The sample contains more than 60,000 clones, roughly 84% of which appear only once. The sequences come from CD4+ or CD8+ T cells sorted from blood, collected in a trial of the OX40 agonist ivuxolimab. The source of these receptors is an adult with an advanced solid tumor such as melanoma, head and neck, liver or kidney cancer.

The genes are TRBV9 and TRBJ1-3; possibly TRBD1 for D (5 bases). V was cut by 5 bases and J by 0 bases, with 9 bases left in between. CDR1 and CDR2 (germline): SGDLS, YYNGEE. The CDR3 totals 14 residues. The CDR3 protein is CASSIGDSGNTIYF. The CDR3 nucleotides read TGTGCCAGCAGTATAGGGGACTCTGGAAACACCATATATTTT.

The rearrangement joins TRBV5-4 to TRBJ2-1; D unresolved. Germline CDR1 reads SGHNT; CDR2 reads YYREEE (reference sequence). The CDR3 length is 15 residues. The germline V and J ends were trimmed by 0 bases and 0 bases, with 7 bases remaining between them. The CDR3 spells CASSLERVSYNEQFF. The CDR3 DNA reads TGTGCCAGCAGCTTGGAACGAGTCTCCTACAATGAGCAGTTCTTC. The variable domain in full, with the rest retrieved from reference TRBV5-4 and TRBJ2-1, is ETGVTQSPTHLIKTRGQQVTLRCSSQSGHNTVSWYQQALGQGPQFIFQYYREEENGRGNFPPRFSGLQFPNYSSELNVNALELDDSALYLCASSLERVSYNEQFFGPGTRLTVL.

The chain links TRBV10-3 to TRBJ1-2, with 10 bases fitting TRBD1. CDR3 size: 13 residues. Germline loops: CDR1 ENHRY, CDR2 SYGVKD. Trimming cost V 6 bases and J 6 bases; bases outside gene matches: 4. The CDR3 loop reads CAISPDRGNGYTF. The CDR3 bases are TGTGCCATCAGCCCGGACAGGGGGAATGGCTACACCTTC.

This clone was seen once. The rearrangement joins TRBV10-3 to TRBJ1-1, with 10 bases aligning to TRBD1. The CDR3 runs to 16 residues. The V gene's germline CDR1 is ENHRY and CDR2 SYGVKD. The V segment lost 6 bases and the J segment 0 bases; nucleotides outside the gene matches: 7. CDR3 bases: TGTGCCATCAGAGACCGGGACAGGGGTCTGAACACTGAAGCTTTCTTT. This translates into CAIRDRDRGLNTEAFF.

To note about this clone: The same CDR3 also results from other DNA sequences found in this sample. CDR3 bases: TGTGCCAGCAGTTTATCGAATTCACCCCTCCACTTT. Translated, it gives CASSLSNSPLHF. This rearrangement joins TRBV27 to TRBJ1-6, with no clear D. V was pared by 0 bases and J by 7 bases, with 1 base between. The CDR3 contains 12 residues. Germline CDR1 and CDR2: MNHEY and SMNVEV (reference sequence).

This clone has a single count. This sequence joins TRBV5-5 and TRBJ2-3, with D perhaps matching TRBD2 (7 bases). Germline assignment: CDR1 SGHKS and CDR2 YYEKEE (reference sequence). V gave up 6 bases and J gave up 3 bases, with 17 bases separating them. This CDR3 is 15 amino acids long. The CDR3 coding sequence is TGTGCCAGCAATTCCAGGCGGGGGCGAACAGATACGCAGTATTTT. It is translated as CASNSRRGRTDTQYF.

The genes are TRBV15 and TRBJ2-7, with a weak D call TRBD1 (5 bases). The CDR3 covers 17 residues. Germline V CDR1 and CDR2: LNHNV, YYDKDF (reference sequence). Between the trimmed V and J ends, which lost 5 bases and 6 bases, there was a span of 26 bases. CDR3 bases: TGTGCCACCAGCGTAACCGTGGGGCGCTTGGGGTCAGGCGAGCAGTACTTC. Translating gives CATSVTVGRLGSGEQYF.

The rearrangement uses TRBV5-1 and TRBJ1-2; D possibly corresponds to TRBD1 (5 bases). V was shortened by 3 bases and J by 0 bases, with 6 bases between the two germline ends. From germline, CDR1 is SGHRS and CDR2 YFSETQ. This CDR3 region has 13 residues. The CDR3 region is CASSSTANYGYTF. The CDR3 region has the DNA TGCGCCAGCAGCTCGACAGCTAACTATGGCTACACCTTC.

The V gene is TRBV10-3, the J gene TRBJ1-1, with 9 bases that match TRBD1. Germline values: CDR1 ENHRY, CDR2 SYGVKD. CDR3 length equals 17 residues. V shed 2 bases and J 1 base; nucleotides not matched to a gene: 8. CDR3 sequence: CAISEGGTGRGNTEAFF. CDR3 coding DNA: TGTGCCATCAGTGAGGGTGGGACAGGGCGGGGGAACACTGAAGCTTTCTTT.

V and J are TRBV6-5 and TRBJ1-2; 9 bases align to TRBD1. The germline V gene has CDR1 MNHEY and CDR2 SVGAGI. CDR3 length: 12 residues. J gave up 11 bases and V 11 bases, and 12 bases lay outside the gene matches. CDR3 sequence: CAVSRTGAGYTF. The CDR3 bases are TGTGCCGTTTCTCGGACAGGGGCCGGGTACACCTTC.

This chain joins TRBV19 and TRBJ2-5; D may be TRBD1 (7 bases). V was shortened by 4 bases and J by 5 bases, with 17 bases between the two germline ends. Germline-derived CDR1 and CDR2 are LNHDA and SQIVND (reference sequence). The CDR3 is 15 amino acids. CDR3 nucleotides: TGTGCCAGTAGTAAAAGGACAGGCGGGAAGGAGACCCAGTACTTC. It encodes CASSKRTGGKETQYF. Full variable domain (outside the CDR3, taken from reference TRBV19 and TRBJ2-5): DGGITQSPKYLFRKEGQNVTLSCEQNLNHDAMYWYRQDPGQGLRLIYYSQIVNDFQKGDIAEGYSVSREKKESFPLTVTSAQKNPTAFYLCASSKRTGGKETQYFGPGTRLLVL.

The CDR3 DNA is TGCGCCAGCAGCCTAGGGACGGGGAACACCGGGGAGCTGTTTTTT. It translates to CASSLGTGNTGELFF. The V and J genes are TRBV5-1 and TRBJ2-2, with D perhaps given as TRBD1 or TRBD2 (5 bases each). The CDR3 is 15 residues long. Between the trimmed V and J ends, which lost 4 bases and 1 base, there was a span of 11 bases. Germline assignment: CDR1 SGHRS and CDR2 YFSETQ.

V gene TRBV7-9 combines with J gene TRBJ1-1, with D possibly TRBD1 on 5 matching bases. Trimming stripped 6 bases from V and 7 bases from J, with 18 bases between. The CDR3 runs to 14 residues. Per germline, CDR1 SEHNR and CDR2 FQNEAQ (reference sequence). The CDR3 DNA sequence: TGTGCCAGCAGTAGAGAGATGTCAGGGAGTGAAGCTTTCTTT. It encodes CASSREMSGSEAFF. Together with reference TRBV7-9 and TRBJ1-1, the CDR3 gives the full variable domain: DTGVSQNPRHKITKRGQNVTFRCDPISEHNRLYWYRQTLGQGPEFLTYFQNEAQLEKSRLLSDRFSAERPKGSFSTLEIQRTEQGDSAMYLCASSREMSGSEAFFGQGTRLTVV.